This entry lists 25 T cell receptor beta chains sequenced from one sample in a study of OX40 agonist ivuxolimab in advanced cancers. Only in-frame clones appear in the TCRdb table, and some are missing; sequencing was by immunoSEQ multiplex PCR. The sample yields fewer than 100,000 clones, under 90% seen once. Sequencing was performed on CD4+ or CD8+ T cells sorted from blood, taken in a trial of the OX40 agonist ivuxolimab. The receptor set was obtained from an adult with an advanced solid tumor such as melanoma, head and neck, liver or kidney cancer.

This chain uses TRBV7-2 with TRBJ2-7, with 10 nucleotides matching TRBD1. V lost 5 bases, J lost 6 bases, and 13 bases stayed unmatched. Germline V gene data show CDR1 as SGHTA and CDR2 as FQGNSA. The length of the CDR3 is 16 residues. CDR3 sequence: CASSRGGTGVRLEQYF. Written as DNA, the CDR3 is TGTGCCAGCAGCCGAGGCGGGACAGGGGTGCGTCTCGAGCAGTACTTC. The whole variable domain, filled in from reference TRBV7-2 and TRBJ2-7, reads GAGVSQSPSNKVTEKGKDVELRCDPISGHTALYWYRQSLGQGLEFLIYFQGNSAPDKSGLPSDRFSAERTGGSVSTLTIQRTQQEDSAVYLCASSRGGTGVRLEQYFGPGTRLTVT.

The rearrangement joins TRBV5-1 to TRBJ1-2; no firm D call. Germline V gene data show CDR1 as SGHRS and CDR2 as YFSETQ. V was pared by 0 bases and J by 7 bases, with 13 bases between. The CDR3 is made up of 14 amino acids. Here the CDR3 DNA reads TGCGCCAGCAGCTTGGCCAACGGGGTTGCTGGCTACACCTTC. The encoded protein is CASSLANGVAGYTF.

The chain recombines TRBV7-7 with TRBJ2-1, with D perhaps TRBD1 (5 bases). V dropped 0 bases and J dropped 5 bases, with 5 bases sitting between them. CDR3 size: 13 residues. CDR1 SSHAT and CDR2 FNYEAQ come from the germline V gene (reference sequence). The CDR3 coding sequence is TGTGCCAGCAGCTTAGCCAGGGACAATGAGCAGTTCTTC. This translates into CASSLARDNEQFF. The variable domain in full, with the rest retrieved from reference TRBV7-7 and TRBJ2-1, is GAGVSQSPRYKVTKRGQDVTLRCDPISSHATLYWYQQALGQGPEFLTYFNYEAQPDKSGLPSDRFSAERPEGSISTLTIQRTEQRDSAMYRCASSLARDNEQFFGPGTRLTVL.

This clone came up a few times. The J gene is TRBJ1-1, the V gene TRBV9; D may be TRBD1 (6 bases). The V end was cut by 3 bases, the J end by 1 base, with 16 bases between. Germline V lookup: CDR1 SGDLS, CDR2 YYNGEE. CDR3 length: 16 residues. This CDR3 reads CASSAQQGMGNTEAFF. In DNA form, the CDR3 reads TGTGCCAGCAGCGCACAACAGGGTATGGGGAACACTGAAGCTTTCTTT.

This clone was detected a few times. The V gene is TRBV7-2, the J gene TRBJ2-1, with D maybe TRBD2 (6 bases). With 5 bases removed from V and 15 bases from J, the gap between germline ends came to 23 bases. This CDR3 region has 14 residues. Looked up from germline, CDR1 is SGHTA and CDR2 is FQGNSA. CDR3 sequence: CASSPDRGTERRFF. For the CDR3, the DNA is TGTGCCAGCAGCCCGGACCGGGGGACCGAGAGGCGGTTCTTC.

The table lists this clone with a count of one. The chain employs TRBV6-5 and TRBJ2-5, with D unresolved. Germline CDR1 MNHEY, CDR2 SVGAGI. CDR3 size: 13 residues. Trimming cost V 2 bases and J 5 bases, with 9 bases left between them. CDR3 DNA sequence: TGTGCCAGCAGTTACGGGCCCACGGAGACCCAGTACTTC. Residues: CASSYGPTETQYF.

The V and J genes are TRBV10-3 and TRBJ1-4; 8 bases fit TRBD1. This CDR3 has 15 residues. CDR1 and CDR2 (germline): ENHRY, SYGVKD. V lost 6 bases and J lost 3; bases outside the gene matches: 6. The CDR3 sequence is CAIRGQGGANEKLFF. The CDR3 DNA follows: TGTGCCATCAGAGGACAGGGTGGGGCTAATGAAAAACTGTTTTTT.

The V and J genes are TRBV11-3 and TRBJ2-3; 9 nucleotides match TRBD1. Germline V gene lookup returns CDR1 SGHNT and CDR2 YENEEA. Trimming took 5 bases from V and 2 from J; bases not matched to a gene: 8. This CDR3 has 16 amino acids. The CDR3 reads CASSPGQGRTTDTQYF. CDR3 DNA sequence: TGTGCCAGCAGCCCTGGACAGGGGAGGACCACAGATACGCAGTATTTT.

Only one count was recorded for this clone. The chain carries TRBV6-5 and TRBJ1-1; TRBD1 matches at 8 bases. After removal of 4 bases from V and 1 base from J, the junction contained 5 bases not matched to a gene. CDR3 size: 15 residues. The germline V gene has CDR1 MNHEY and CDR2 SVGAGI. The CDR3, as DNA: TGTGCCAGCAGTTCCGACAGGGGTCCGAACACTGAAGCTTTCTTT. This gives the protein CASSSDRGPNTEAFF.

The rearrangement joins TRBV7-9 to TRBJ2-3; 8 nucleotides align to TRBD2. V was pared by 5 bases and J by 4 bases, with 5 bases of the junction left unmatched. Germline V gene sequence: CDR1 SEHNR, CDR2 FQNEAQ (reference sequence). CDR3 length: 14 amino acids. DNA for the CDR3: TGTGCCAGCAGCGCCAGCGGGAGCGCAGATACGCAGTATTTT. Its protein is CASSASGSADTQYF.

V is TRBV6-1 and J is TRBJ1-2, with 10 bases matching TRBD1. This CDR3 contains 14 residues. The germline V gene encodes CDR1 MNHNS and CDR2 SASEGT. V was pared by 6 bases and J by 2 bases, with 3 bases of the junction left unmatched. Written as DNA, the CDR3 is TGTGCCAGCAGGGGGACAGGGGAAAACTATGGCTACACCTTC. Its protein product is CASRGTGENYGYTF.

Only a few counts were recorded for this clone. J is TRBJ1-6 and V is TRBV6-5, with no clear D. V lost 4 bases and J lost 10, with 11 bases in between. The CDR3 is made up of 13 amino acids. Per the germline V gene, CDR1 is MNHEY and CDR2 is SVGAGI. DNA of the CDR3: TGTGCCAGCAGTTCGAGGTTTGACTCACCCCTCCACTTT. Translating it yields CASSSRFDSPLHF.

The chain uses TRBV5-1 and TRBJ2-7; perhaps D is TRBD1 or TRBD2 (6 bases each). The CDR3 runs to 16 residues. Per germline, CDR1 SGHRS and CDR2 YFSETQ. V was cut by 3 bases and J by 2 bases, with 18 bases left in between. CDR3 region: CASSWGEPDRPYEQYF. The DNA for the CDR3 is TGCGCCAGCAGCTGGGGGGAACCGGACAGACCCTACGAGCAGTACTTC.

V usage is TRBV15 and J usage is TRBJ1-5; no reliable D call. The CDR3 extends over 15 amino acids. V was shortened by 1 base and J by 2 bases, with 9 bases between the two germline ends. The germline gives CDR1 LNHNV, CDR2 YYDKDF (reference sequence). The CDR3 DNA reads TGTGCCACCAGCAGAGTTTCACGGGGCAATCAGCCCCAGCATTTT. Protein product: CATSRVSRGNQPQHF.

The chain joins TRBV7-9 to TRBJ1-4; the D gene is possibly TRBD1 (6 bases). This CDR3 has 15 amino acids. The germline CDR1 and CDR2 sequences are SEHNR and FQNEAQ (reference sequence). V lost 5 bases to trimming and J lost 4 bases, with 14 bases between them. CDR3 in DNA: TGTGCCAGCAGCCCAGGAGACAGGAATAATGAAAAACTGTTTTTT. It codes for CASSPGDRNNEKLFF.

This rearrangement joins TRBV11-2 to TRBJ2-2, with a weak D call TRBD2 (5 bases). Trimming removed 5 bases at V and 4 bases at J, with 11 bases between. From germline, CDR1 is SGHAT and CDR2 FQNNGV. The length of the CDR3 is 14 residues. This CDR3 reads CASSPAGVTGELFF. The DNA for the CDR3 is TGTGCCAGCAGCCCGGCGGGCGTCACCGGGGAGCTGTTTTTT.

This rearrangement joins TRBV28 to TRBJ2-5; 8 nucleotides align to TRBD1. The CDR3 extends over 13 amino acids. V shed 7 bases, J shed 5 bases, and the junction held 6 bases outside the gene matches. Germline values: CDR1 MDHEN, CDR2 SYDVKM. The DNA of the CDR3 is TGTGCCAGCACCAGCAGGGGGCTGGAGACCCAGTACTTC. Its protein is CASTSRGLETQYF.

This chain uses TRBV29-1 with TRBJ2-3, with TRBD2 identical over 15 bases. The J segment lost 5 bases and the V segment lost 4 bases, leaving 7 bases of the junction unmatched. The germline gives CDR1 SQVTM, CDR2 ANQGSEA. The CDR3 has 16 residues. CDR3 nucleotides: TGCAGCGTTGGCCCCCCGGGACTAGCGGGGGGAGATACGCAGTATTTT. This codes for CSVGPPGLAGGDTQYF.

This chain connects TRBV7-9 to TRBJ1-1, with D maybe TRBD1 (6 bases). The CDR3 covers 13 residues. CDR1 is SEHNR and CDR2 is FQNEAQ in the germline V gene (reference sequence). Deletions cut 6 bases from V and 0 bases from J, with 8 bases between. The CDR3 bases are TGTGCCAGCAGACGACAGGTGAACACTGAAGCTTTCTTT. Amino acids: CASRRQVNTEAFF.

CDR3 region: CASSFRGVTMGTEAFF. The CDR3 DNA sequence: TGTGCCAGCAGCTTTCGGGGGGTCACGATGGGAACTGAAGCTTTCTTT. J is TRBJ1-1 and V is TRBV5-6; possibly TRBD1 for D (5 bases). This CDR3 spans 16 amino acids. V dropped 2 bases and J dropped 5 bases, with 19 bases sitting between them. Germline V CDR1 and CDR2: SGHDT, YYEEEE.

The chain joins TRBV4-2 to TRBJ1-6; perhaps TRBD1 as D (5 bases). The V end lost 0 bases, the J end lost 11 bases, and 8 bases lay between the germline ends. Germline values: CDR1 LGHNA, CDR2 YNFKEQ. This CDR3 is 13 amino acids long. The chain's CDR3 is CASSQEIGAPLHF. CDR3 nucleotide sequence: TGTGCCAGCAGCCAAGAGATAGGGGCACCCCTCCACTTT.

The chain employs TRBV10-2 and TRBJ1-1; TRBD1 matches 7 bases. This CDR3 is 14 amino acids long. The ends lost 7 bases at V and 1 base at J; junction bases unmatched: 6. The germline gives CDR1 WSHSY, CDR2 SAAADI. Written as DNA, the CDR3 is TGCGCCAGCATAGGACAGGAGTCGAACACTGAAGCTTTCTTT. This gives the protein CASIGQESNTEAFF.

J is TRBJ2-1 and V is TRBV19; the D is unclear. In germline, CDR1 is LNHDA, CDR2 SQIVND (reference sequence). The CDR3 sequence is 16 residues long. Between the trimmed V and J ends, which lost 4 bases and 0 bases, there was a span of 13 bases. The CDR3 spells CASSKFGGDSYNEQFF. Written as DNA, the CDR3 is TGTGCCAGTAGTAAATTCGGCGGAGACTCCTACAATGAGCAGTTCTTC.

This chain uses TRBV15 with TRBJ1-6; tentatively, D is TRBD1 (5 bases). This CDR3 spans 15 amino acids. The V and J ends lost 3 bases and 7 bases respectively, with 13 bases between them. Germline CDR1 reads LNHNV; CDR2 reads YYDKDF (reference sequence). CDR3 amino acids: CATSRGGGPNSPLHF. In DNA, the CDR3 is TGTGCCACCAGCAGGGGCGGGGGTCCAAATTCACCCCTCCACTTT.

Only one count was recorded for this clone. The V call is TRBV19, the J call TRBJ1-5; 9 positions agree with TRBD1. CDR1 and CDR2 (germline): LNHDA, SQIVND (reference sequence). Unmatched junction bases numbered 1, after V lost 4 bases and J lost 0 bases. The CDR3 totals 15 residues. Here the CDR3 reads CASSRTGDSNQPQHF. CDR3 DNA: TGTGCCAGTAGTAGGACAGGGGATAGCAATCAGCCCCAGCATTTT.